What follows are 25 T cell receptor beta chains derived from one specimen sequenced in a study of cytomegalovirus exposure and HLA in healthy donors. The PCR made use of 60 Vbeta and 13 Jbeta primers. Sequenced by immunoSEQ multiplex PCR; TCRdb stores in-frame clones only, minus some. The data contain around 90,000 clones, around 78% of them seen just once; the ten biggest clones take up under 0.75%. The sample taken for sequencing was PBMCs. These receptors all stem from a young man in good health and CMV-seronegative.

This chain uses TRBV14 with TRBJ2-5; D gene ambiguous. Looked up from germline, CDR1 is SGHDN and CDR2 is FVKESK. The ends were cut back, 5 bases at V and 2 bases at J, with 18 bases in the middle. The CDR3 length is 16 residues. CDR3 protein: CASSSRTPQAQETQYF. CDR3 sequence (DNA): TGTGCCAGCAGCTCACGAACACCCCAAGCGCAAGAGACCCAGTACTTC.

Only a few counts were recorded for this clone. The chain couples TRBV7-6 to TRBJ2-3; TRBD2 aligns across 13 bases. Germline CDR1 reads SGHVS; CDR2 reads FNYEAQ. J gave up 5 bases and V 1 base, and 12 bases lay outside the gene matches. The CDR3 loop spans 19 amino acids. CDR3 in amino acids: CASSLGLTSGGAFKDTQYF. CDR3 DNA sequence: TGTGCCAGCAGCTTAGGACTCACTAGCGGGGGGGCCTTTAAAGATACGCAGTATTTT. Based on the CDR3 plus reference TRBV7-6 and TRBJ2-3, the full variable domain is GAGVSQSPRYKVTKRGQDVALRCDPISGHVSLYWYRQALGQGPEFLTYFNYEAQQDKSGLPNDRFSAERPEGSISTLTIQRTEQRDSAMYRCASSLGLTSGGAFKDTQYFGPGTRLTVL.

This clone was counted only a few times. CDR3 loop: CAITNTNTEAFF. CDR3 DNA: TGTGCCATCACCAACACAAACACTGAAGCTTTCTTT. The chain couples TRBV10-3 to TRBJ1-1; D not certain. Trimming pared 7 bases from V and 2 bases from J, leaving 8 bases between. CDR1 ENHRY and CDR2 SYGVKD come from the germline V gene. The CDR3 covers 12 residues.

The chain is built from TRBV4-1 and TRBJ1-2; D ambiguous. The germline V gene has CDR1 MGHRA and CDR2 YSYEKL. V lost 5 bases, J lost 4 bases, and 11 bases lay in between. The CDR3 is made up of 13 amino acids. The CDR3: CASSYPVGYGYTF. CDR3 coding DNA: TGCGCCAGCAGCTACCCAGTTGGCTATGGCTACACCTTC.

V gene TRBV4-2 combines with J gene TRBJ1-1; tentative D call: TRBD1 (5 bases). The CDR3 sequence is 15 residues long. Germline loops: CDR1 LGHNA, CDR2 YNFKEQ. The V gene lost 1 base and the J gene lost 2 bases, with 11 bases spanning the gap. The CDR3 loop is CASSQVSQGNTEAFF. Written as DNA, the CDR3 is TGTGCCAGCAGCCAAGTGTCTCAGGGTAACACTGAAGCTTTCTTT.

The chain joins TRBV10-3 to TRBJ2-3, with TRBD2 identical over 10 bases. The germline V gene has CDR1 ENHRY and CDR2 SYGVKD. The V gene end was trimmed by 6 bases and the J gene end by 0 bases; junction bases not matched to a gene: 6. This CDR3 has 16 residues. Written as DNA, the CDR3 is TGTGCCATCAGCTCCGGGACTAGCGTGAGCACAGATACGCAGTATTTT. Encoded protein: CAISSGTSVSTDTQYF.

Regarding this clone: An end of the junction differs from the germline gene, which may be a read error. CDR3 loop: CAGSLGLFMSTEAFF. CDR3 sequence (DNA): TGTGCCGGCAGCTTGGGACTTTTCATGAGCACTGAAGCTTTCTTT. V is TRBV5-6 and J is TRBJ1-1; tentative D call: TRBD1 (5 bases). Germline CDR1 and CDR2: SGHDT and YYEEEE. The CDR3 sequence is 15 residues long.

This chain connects TRBV9 to TRBJ1-3, with 8 bases matching TRBD1. Germline V gene lookup returns CDR1 SGDLS and CDR2 YYNGEE. Losses at the gene ends were 3 bases for V and 2 bases for J; bases not matched to a gene: 10. CDR3 size: 17 residues. In DNA form, the CDR3 reads TGTGCCAGCAGCGCCCACACTTCGGACAGGGCTGGAAACACCATATATTTT. Translated, it gives CASSAHTSDRAGNTIYF. The full variable domain, its missing parts supplied by reference TRBV9 and TRBJ1-3, is DSGVTQTPKHLITATGQRVTLRCSPRSGDLSVYWYQQSLDQGLQFLIQYYNGEERAKGNILERFSAQQFPDLHSELNLSSLELGDSALYFCASSAHTSDRAGNTIYFGEGSWLTVV.

The genes are TRBV9 and TRBJ1-3; D is uncertain. Trimming pared 4 bases from V and 2 bases from J, leaving 16 bases between. The CDR3 loop spans 16 amino acids. Germline loops: CDR1 SGDLS, CDR2 YYNGEE. This CDR3 is CASSSVVGGPGNTIYF. CDR3 DNA: TGTGCCAGCAGCTCCGTAGTGGGAGGGCCTGGAAACACCATATATTTT.

The chain carries TRBV5-1 and TRBJ2-7; D perhaps matches TRBD1 (6 bases). V was pared by 0 bases and J by 2 bases, with 6 bases between. This CDR3 has 13 residues. Germline values: CDR1 SGHRS, CDR2 YFSETQ. The CDR3, as DNA: TGCGCCAGCAGCTTGGACAGGGCCTACGAGCAGTACGTC. This translates into CASSLDRAYEQYV.

CDR3 sequence reads: CASRSGLAGAEQYV. The CDR3 region has the DNA TGTGCCAGCCGGTCCGGACTAGCGGGAGCCGAGCAGTACGTC. The chain employs TRBV7-9 and TRBJ2-7, with 13 bases matching TRBD2. Losses at the gene ends were 8 bases for V and 6 bases for J; bases not matched to a gene: 7. The CDR3 covers 14 residues. Germline V gene sequence: CDR1 SEHNR, CDR2 FQNEAQ (reference sequence).

The V and J genes are TRBV13 and TRBJ1-6; 8 bases match TRBD1. From germline, CDR1 is PRHDT and CDR2 FYEKMQ (reference sequence). This CDR3 comprises 14 residues. With V trimmed by 5 bases and J by 8 bases, 5 bases remained unmatched. Here the CDR3 DNA reads TGTGCCAGCAGCAAACAGGGGGGGTATTCACCCCTCCACTTT. Its protein is CASSKQGGYSPLHF.

In its sample, this clone was seen once. V usage is TRBV25-1 and J usage is TRBJ2-1, with D unclear. The CDR3 spans 14 residues. Trimming took off 1 base at V and 8 bases at J, with 12 bases between the two ends. Germline lookup yields CDR1 MGHDK and CDR2 SYGVNS. CDR3 protein: CASSESRLVDEQFF. The CDR3 DNA reads TGTGCCAGCAGTGAATCTCGGCTAGTAGATGAGCAGTTCTTC.

V gene TRBV28 combines with J gene TRBJ1-5; D gene ambiguous. This CDR3 region has 11 residues. Trimming shortened V by 3 bases and J by 7 bases, and 4 bases separated the two germline ends. Per the germline V gene, CDR1 is MDHEN and CDR2 is SYDVKM. The CDR3 nucleotides read TGTGCCAGCAGTTTTCGGCAGCCCCAGCATTTT. This codes for CASSFRQPQHF.

The chain links TRBV5-6 to TRBJ1-5; D is uncertain. The V gene lost 4 bases and the J gene lost 3 bases, with 14 bases spanning the gap. Germline CDR1 is SGHDT and CDR2 is YYEEEE. The CDR3 is 15 amino acids. The CDR3 DNA is TGTGCCAGCAGCAAGACAACCGGGGACAATCAGCCCCAGCATTTT. Residues: CASSKTTGDNQPQHF.

This chain joins TRBV19 and TRBJ1-2; 11 bases are a match to TRBD1. This CDR3 comprises 17 residues. V shed 3 bases and J 3 bases; nucleotides not matched to a gene: 9. Germline lookup yields CDR1 LNHDA and CDR2 SQIVND (reference sequence). The CDR3 DNA follows: TGTGCCAGTAGTATCCCCCTTGGACAGGGGGCTGACTATGGCTACACCTTC. Its protein product is CASSIPLGQGADYGYTF.

This clone was recorded once. The rearrangement uses TRBV4-3 and TRBJ2-1; TRBD2 aligns across 8 bases. This CDR3 is built from 16 residues. The germline CDR1 and CDR2 sequences are LGHNA and YSLEER. The V gene end was trimmed by 0 bases and the J gene end by 4 bases; junction bases not matched to a gene: 5. The chain's CDR3 is CASSQDRGLVYNEQFF. The CDR3 region has the DNA TGCGCCAGCAGCCAAGATAGGGGACTAGTATACAATGAGCAGTTCTTC.

The rearrangement links TRBV7-8 to TRBJ1-1, with a possible D match to TRBD1 (5 bases). The V and J ends lost 1 base and 11 bases respectively, with 20 bases between them. The CDR3 extends over 15 amino acids. The germline V gene encodes CDR1 SGHVS and CDR2 FQNEAQ. The CDR3: CASSLEYQGFTGAFF. The CDR3 nucleotides are TGTGCCAGCAGCTTAGAATATCAGGGATTCACTGGGGCTTTCTTT.

This clone was picked up a small number of times. The chain combines TRBV2 with TRBJ2-7; D is uncertain. Germline V gene data show CDR1 as SNHLY and CDR2 as FYNNEI. The CDR3 contains 13 residues. The V end lost 6 bases, the J end lost 3 bases, and 12 bases lay between the germline ends. The CDR3 DNA is TGTGCCAGCAGAATAGTTTCGGTCTACGAGCAGTACTTC. Its protein is CASRIVSVYEQYF.

This clone was observed a single time. The chain combines TRBV27 with TRBJ1-2, with TRBD1 matching 8 bases. Trimming at V came to 6 bases and at J to 8 bases, leaving 8 bases not matched to a gene. CDR3 length: 13 residues. Germline loops: CDR1 MNHEY, CDR2 SMNVEV (reference sequence). The CDR3 coding sequence is TGTGCCAGCAGCACGGACAGGGCTAAGGGCTACACCTTC. Translation gives CASSTDRAKGYTF.

The chain carries TRBV6-1 and TRBJ2-1; 14 nucleotides line up with TRBD2. J was trimmed by 7 bases and V by 7 bases; bases with no gene match: 6. Germline-derived CDR1 and CDR2 are MNHNS and SASEGT. CDR3 size: 15 residues. As DNA, the CDR3 is TGTGCCAGCATGAGGGGACTAGCGGGGGCAAATGAGCAGTTCTTC. Its protein product is CASMRGLAGANEQFF.

V gene TRBV7-8 combines with J gene TRBJ2-1, with TRBD2 identical over 8 bases. With 1 base clipped from V and 3 bases from J, the junction kept 5 bases outside the gene matches. CDR1 and CDR2 from the germline V gene are SGHVS and FQNEAQ. The CDR3 length is 16 residues. Here the CDR3 reads CASSLGIGGGYNEQFF. For the CDR3, the DNA is TGTGCCAGCAGCTTAGGGATCGGGGGGGGCTACAATGAGCAGTTCTTC.

V and J are TRBV2 and TRBJ1-1, with 7 bases aligning to TRBD1. V lost 9 bases to trimming and J lost 1 base; unmatched junction nucleotides: 8. From germline, CDR1 is SNHLY and CDR2 FYNNEI. This CDR3 is 14 amino acids long. Written as DNA, the CDR3 is TGTGCCAGGATAAAGGGACAGAAGAACACTGAAGCTTTCTTT. As protein: CARIKGQKNTEAFF.

V usage is TRBV7-3 and J usage is TRBJ2-2; unclear D gene. The CDR3 is 13 amino acids. Per germline, CDR1 SGHTA and CDR2 FQGTGA. V dropped 4 bases and J dropped 5 bases, with 8 bases sitting between them. CDR3 amino acids: CASSSYRTGELFF. CDR3 nucleotides: TGTGCCAGCAGCTCGTATCGGACCGGGGAGCTGTTTTTT.

V is TRBV18 and J is TRBJ2-1; D is ambiguous. Deletions cut 2 bases from V and 0 bases from J, with 8 bases between. CDR1 is KGHSH and CDR2 is LQKENI in the germline V gene. The CDR3 consists of 15 residues. The CDR3 is CASSPMASSYNEQFF. Here the CDR3 DNA reads TGTGCCAGCTCACCAATGGCAAGCTCCTACAATGAGCAGTTCTTC. The complete variable domain, with remaining parts taken from reference TRBV18 and TRBJ2-1, reads NAGVMQNPRHLVRRRGQEARLRCSPMKGHSHVYWYRQLPEEGLKFMVYLQKENIIDESGMPKERFSAEFPKEGPSILRIQQVVRGDSAAYFCASSPMASSYNEQFFGPGTRLTVL.